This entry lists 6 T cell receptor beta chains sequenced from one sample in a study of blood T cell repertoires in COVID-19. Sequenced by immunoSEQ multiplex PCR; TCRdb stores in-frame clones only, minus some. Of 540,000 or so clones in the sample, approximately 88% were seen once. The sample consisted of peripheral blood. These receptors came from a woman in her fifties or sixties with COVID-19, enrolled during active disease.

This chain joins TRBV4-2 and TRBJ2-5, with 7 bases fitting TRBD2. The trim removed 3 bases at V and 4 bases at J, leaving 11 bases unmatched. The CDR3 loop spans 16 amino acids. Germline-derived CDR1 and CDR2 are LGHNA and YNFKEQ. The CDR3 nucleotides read TGTGCCAGCAGCCATGGACTTAACCCGGGAGGAGAGACCCAGTACTTC. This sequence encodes CASSHGLNPGGETQYF.

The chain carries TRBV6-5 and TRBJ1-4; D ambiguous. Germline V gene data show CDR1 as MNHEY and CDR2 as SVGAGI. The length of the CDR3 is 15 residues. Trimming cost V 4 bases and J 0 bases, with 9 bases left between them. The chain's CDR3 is CASSSQPATNEKLFF. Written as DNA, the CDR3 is TGTGCCAGCAGTTCACAACCTGCAACTAATGAAAAACTGTTTTTT.

The CDR3 here is CASSPGTGRERRDTIYF. The CDR3 DNA is TGTGCCAGTAGCCCCGGGACAGGGCGCGAAAGACGGGACACCATATATTTT. The gene calls are TRBV19 and TRBJ1-3, with 9 bases identical to TRBD1. Germline V lookup: CDR1 LNHDA, CDR2 SQIVND (reference sequence). This CDR3 contains 17 residues. The V gene end was trimmed by 6 bases and the J gene end by 8 bases; junction bases not matched to a gene: 17.

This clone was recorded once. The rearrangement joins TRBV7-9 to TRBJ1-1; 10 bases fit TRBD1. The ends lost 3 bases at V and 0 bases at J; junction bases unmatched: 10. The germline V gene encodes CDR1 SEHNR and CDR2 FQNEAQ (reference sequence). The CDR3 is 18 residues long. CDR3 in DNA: TGTGCCAGCAGCTTCAGAGGTCGGACAGGGGGGATGAACACTGAAGCTTTCTTT. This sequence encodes CASSFRGRTGGMNTEAFF.

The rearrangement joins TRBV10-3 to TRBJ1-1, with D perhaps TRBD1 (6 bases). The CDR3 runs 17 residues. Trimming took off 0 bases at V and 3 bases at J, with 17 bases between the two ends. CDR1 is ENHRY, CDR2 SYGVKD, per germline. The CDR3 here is CAISESTADSLDTEAFF. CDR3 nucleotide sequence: TGTGCCATCAGTGAGTCGACCGCGGACAGCTTAGACACTGAAGCTTTCTTT.

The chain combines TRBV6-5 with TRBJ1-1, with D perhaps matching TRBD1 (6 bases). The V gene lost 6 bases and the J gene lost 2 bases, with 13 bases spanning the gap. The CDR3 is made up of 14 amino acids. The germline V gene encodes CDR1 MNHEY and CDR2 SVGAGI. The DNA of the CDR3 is TGTGCCAGCAGCAACTTAGGGGGAAACACTGAAGCTTTCTTT. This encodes CASSNLGGNTEAFF.